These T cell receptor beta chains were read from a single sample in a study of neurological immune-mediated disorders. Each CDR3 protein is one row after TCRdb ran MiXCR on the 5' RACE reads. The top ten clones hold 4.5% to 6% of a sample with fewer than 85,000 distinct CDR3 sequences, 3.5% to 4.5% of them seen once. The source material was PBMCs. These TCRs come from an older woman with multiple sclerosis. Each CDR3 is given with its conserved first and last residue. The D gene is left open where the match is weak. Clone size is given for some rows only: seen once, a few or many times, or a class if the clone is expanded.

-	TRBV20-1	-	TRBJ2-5	CSARDFRGSLQETQYF	TGCAGTGCTAGAGATTTTAGGGGAAGTCTCCAAGAGACCCAGTACTTC
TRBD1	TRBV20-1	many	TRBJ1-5	CSARLADRGGNQPQHF	TGCAGTGCTAGGCTTGCGGACAGGGGAGGGAATCAGCCCCAGCATTTT
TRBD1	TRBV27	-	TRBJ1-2	CASRPPGQGAPDYTF	TGTGCCAGCAGGCCTCCGGGACAGGGTGCTCCTGACTACACCTTC
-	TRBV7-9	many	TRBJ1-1	CASTMRGTEAFF	TGTGCCAGCACCATGAGGGGAACTGAAGCTTTCTTT
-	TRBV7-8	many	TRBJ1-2	CASTNPGSYGYTF	TGTGCCAGCACCAACCCGGGCAGCTATGGCTACACCTTC
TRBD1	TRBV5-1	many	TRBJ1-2	CASSLASPKGGRGYTF	TGCGCCAGCAGCTTGGCCTCCCCAAAAGGGGGCCGCGGCTACACCTTC
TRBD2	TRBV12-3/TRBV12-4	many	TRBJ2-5	CASLPRRGGASETQYF	TGTGCCAGCCTTCCCAGGCGCGGGGGGGCGTCCGAGACCCAGTACTTC
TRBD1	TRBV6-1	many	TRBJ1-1	CASSEEQGWAQNTEAFF	TGTGCCAGCAGTGAAGAACAGGGGTGGGCCCAGAACACTGAAGCTTTCTTT
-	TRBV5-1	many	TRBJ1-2	CASSLGEGDDFF	TGCGCCAGCAGCCTCGGGGAGGGAGACGATTTCTTC
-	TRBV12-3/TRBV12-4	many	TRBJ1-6	CASRGDGNSPLHF	TGTGCCAGCAGGGGGGACGGCAATTCACCCCTCCACTTT
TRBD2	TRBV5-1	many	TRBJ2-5	CASSPELAGAFQETQYF	TGCGCCAGCAGCCCCGAACTAGCGGGGGCGTTCCAAGAGACCCAGTACTTC
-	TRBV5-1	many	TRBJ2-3	CASSLGSQGFLDTQYF	TGCGCCAGCAGCTTGGGAAGCCAGGGGTTTTTGGATACGCAGTATTTT
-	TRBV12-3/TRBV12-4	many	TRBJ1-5	CASKNRDIESQPQHF	TGTGCCAGCAAAAACCGGGACATCGAATCACAGCCCCAGCATTTT
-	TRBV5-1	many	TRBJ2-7	CASSLEDVTHSLSF	TGCGCCAGCAGCTTGGAGGACGTCACTCATTCACTCTCCTTC
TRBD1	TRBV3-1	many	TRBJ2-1	CASSLRTGLTPNEQFF	TGTGCCAGCAGCCTCCGGACAGGCTTGACCCCAAATGAGCAGTTCTTC
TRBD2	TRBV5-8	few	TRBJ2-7	CASSFPREGDEQYF	TGTGCCAGCAGCTTCCCAAGGGAGGGAGACGAGCAGTACTTC
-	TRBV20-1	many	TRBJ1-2	CSASGRVVGYTF	TGCAGTGCTAGTGGTCGCGTTGTCGGCTACACCTTC
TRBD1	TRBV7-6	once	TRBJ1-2	CASSRQGTWGYTF	TGTGCCAGCTCCCGACAGGGGACATGGGGCTACACCTTC